A single sample gave rise to the 20 T cell receptor beta chains below, sequenced in a study of T cell repertoires in cytomegalovirus infection. These receptors are not linked to any known antigen. TCRdb ran MiXCR on the reads and lists one entry per CDR3 protein. The data hold 650,000 to 900,000 distinct CDR3 sequences, with around a third observed a single time. This specimen consisted of cultured CD8+ T cells from PBMCs, obtained from culture after CMV antigen stimulation. All receptors derive from a human donor in good health (CMV status not recorded). Some clones in this sample may be carry-over from other donors' samples.

This clonotype was counted many times. The chain couples TRBV7-6 to TRBJ2-7; D is perhaps TRBD1 (6 bases). Germline values: CDR1 SGHVS, CDR2 FNYEAQ. V lost 5 bases to trimming and J lost 0 bases, with 14 bases between them. The CDR3 is 15 residues long. CDR3 protein: CASSPGQQHSYEQYF. CDR3 coding DNA: TGTGCCAGCAGCCCAGGACAGCAACACTCCTACGAGCAGTACTTC.

This sequence joins TRBV20-1 and TRBJ2-7; D perhaps matches TRBD2 (7 bases). The V end lost 1 base, the J end lost 3 bases, and 16 bases lay between the germline ends. The length of the CDR3 is 15 residues. Germline values: CDR1 DFQATT, CDR2 SNEGSKA (reference sequence). CDR3 DNA sequence: TGCAGTGCTAGAGTAGAGGGAGGGGGAAACTACGAGCAGTACGTC. Translating gives CSARVEGGGNYEQYV.

The chain has TRBV7-8 and TRBJ2-5; possibly TRBD2 for D (5 bases). The CDR3 length is 17 residues. V gave up 4 bases and J gave up 5 bases, with 23 bases separating them. Germline V CDR1 and CDR2: SGHVS, FQNEAQ. The CDR3 protein is CASSSRPRRSGGETQYF. In DNA form, the CDR3 reads TGTGCCAGCAGCTCCCGGCCCAGACGGAGCGGCGGGGAGACCCAGTACTTC. The variable domain in full, with the rest retrieved from reference TRBV7-8 and TRBJ2-5, is GAGVSQSPRYKVAKRGQDVALRCDPISGHVSLFWYQQALGQGPEFLTYFQNEAQLDKSGLPSDRFFAERPEGSVSTLKIQRTQQEDSAVYLCASSSRPRRSGGETQYFGPGTRLLVL.

The genes are TRBV27 and TRBJ2-7; D perhaps matches TRBD1 (5 bases). The CDR3 has 13 amino acids. CDR1 and CDR2 (germline): MNHEY, SMNVEV (reference sequence). V was cut by 3 bases and J by 3 bases, with 9 bases left in between. The DNA for the CDR3 is TGTGCCAGCAGTTTTTTCCAGGGCTACGAGCAGTACTTC. It codes for CASSFFQGYEQYF.

This clonotype was recorded only once. This may stem from a read error, because a much larger clone lies one nucleotide away. The V gene is TRBV23-1, the J gene TRBJ2-1; TRBD1 matches at 7 bases. TRBV23-1 is given ORF status, its function remaining uncertain. Germline trimming cut 0 bases from V and 2 bases from J; bases unmatched to any gene: 7. The CDR3 has 17 amino acids. CDR3 DNA: TGCGCCAGCAGTCAATCTTCGTGGACAGGCACCTACAATGAGCAGTTCTTC. This codes for CASSQSSWTGTYNEQFF.

The rearrangement links TRBV28 to TRBJ2-4, with a tentative D call TRBD1 (5 bases). The germline V gene has CDR1 MDHEN and CDR2 SYDVKM. V was pared by 6 bases and J by 7 bases, with 10 bases between. The CDR3 sequence is 12 residues long. The CDR3 nucleotides read TGTGCCAGCAGGGGGCGCCTGAACATTCAGTACTTC. Translating gives CASRGRLNIQYF.

V and J are TRBV7-9 and TRBJ1-2, with TRBD1 identical over 10 bases. CDR1 and CDR2 (germline): SEHNR, FQNEAQ (reference sequence). This CDR3 contains 13 residues. Losses at the gene ends were 11 bases for V and 5 bases for J; bases not matched to a gene: 8. CDR3 in DNA: TGTGCCGTCCAGGACAGGGGGGATTATGGCTACACCTTC. This gives the protein CAVQDRGDYGYTF. Based on the CDR3 plus reference TRBV7-9 and TRBJ1-2, the full variable domain is DTGVSQNPRHKITKRGQNVTFRCDPISEHNRLYWYRQTLGQGPEFLTYFQNEAQLEKSRLLSDRFSAERPKGSFSTLEIQRTEQGDSAMYLCAVQDRGDYGYTFGSGTRLTVV.

V is TRBV12-3 or TRBV12-4 and J is TRBJ2-1; 7 nucleotides match TRBD2. CDR3 length: 15 residues. The V segment lost 4 bases and the J segment 2 bases; nucleotides outside the gene matches: 5. The CDR3 is CASSSFAGAYNEQFF. Here the CDR3 DNA reads TGTGCCAGCAGTTCGTTCGCGGGGGCCTACAATGAGCAGTTCTTC.

The chain couples TRBV6-1 to TRBJ2-2, with TRBD1 matching 7 bases. Trimming took 5 bases from V and 7 from J; bases not matched to a gene: 16. The CDR3 is 17 amino acids. The germline CDR1 and CDR2 sequences are MNHNS and SASEGT. CDR3 loop: CASSKLPIETGLGELFF. CDR3 sequence (DNA): TGTGCCAGCAGTAAACTACCGATAGAGACAGGGCTCGGGGAGCTGTTTTTT.

The V call is TRBV19, the J call TRBJ1-6; perhaps TRBD1 as D (6 bases). The V and J ends lost 3 bases and 7 bases respectively, with 13 bases between them. This CDR3 spans 15 amino acids. The germline CDR1 and CDR2 sequences are LNHDA and SQIVND (reference sequence). Here the CDR3 reads CASSIRRDTNSPLHF. In DNA form, the CDR3 reads TGTGCCAGTAGTATTCGGCGGGACACAAATTCACCCCTCCACTTT. Based on the CDR3 plus reference TRBV19 and TRBJ1-6, the full variable domain is DGGITQSPKYLFRKEGQNVTLSCEQNLNHDAMYWYRQDPGQGLRLIYYSQIVNDFQKGDIAEGYSVSREKKESFPLTVTSAQKNPTAFYLCASSIRRDTNSPLHFGNGTRLTVT.

As concerns this clonotype: At one end, the junction sequence differs from germline, possibly due to a read error. The rearrangement joins TRBV29-1 to TRBJ2-1; D is possibly TRBD2 (6 bases). The germline V gene has CDR1 SQVTM and CDR2 ANQGSEA. The CDR3 totals 17 residues. The CDR3 DNA reads TGCAGCGTTGAGGCCCGGGGGACTCCTACGATCAGGAATGATCAGTTCTTC. It encodes CSVEARGTPTIRNDQFF.

The rearrangement joins TRBV6-5 to TRBJ1-1; D remains unclear. Germline V CDR1 and CDR2: MNHEY, SVGAGI. Deletions cut 4 bases from V and 1 base from J, with 4 bases between. The CDR3 consists of 12 residues. The CDR3 DNA reads TGTGCCAGCAGTTCCCAGAACACTGAAGCTTTCTTT. It translates to CASSSQNTEAFF.

This clonotype was seen a few times. V gene TRBV7-6 combines with J gene TRBJ1-3; no reliable D call. This CDR3 is 15 amino acids long. Germline assignment: CDR1 SGHVS and CDR2 FNYEAQ. The V end lost 1 base, the J end lost 2 bases, and 9 bases lay between the germline ends. For the CDR3, the DNA is TGTGCCAGCAGCTTAGGGATGGCCCCTGGAAACACCATATATTTT. Translation: CASSLGMAPGNTIYF.

This clonotype has more than one count but fewer than ten. This chain uses TRBV12-3 or TRBV12-4 with TRBJ2-7; D unresolved. V lost 4 bases and J lost 3, with 10 bases in between. The length of the CDR3 is 13 residues. In nucleotides, the CDR3 is TGTGCCAGCAGTTGGCGGACCTACTACGAGCAGTACTTC. Protein product: CASSWRTYYEQYF.

In this sample, this clonotype turned up a few times. The chain uses TRBV6-5 and TRBJ2-3, with a weak D call TRBD2 (5 bases). The CDR3 covers 17 residues. The V gene's germline CDR1 is MNHEY and CDR2 SVGAGI. V dropped 1 base and J dropped 4 bases, with 18 bases sitting between them. CDR3 DNA sequence: TGTGCCAGCAGTTACTACCCGCGAAGGGAGCGCGCAGATACGCAGTATTTT. Residues: CASSYYPRRERADTQYF.

The rearrangement uses TRBV2 and TRBJ2-2; D is unclear. This CDR3 contains 12 residues. Germline V gives CDR1 SNHLY, CDR2 FYNNEI. The V end was cut by 8 bases, the J end by 1 base, with 5 bases between. The CDR3 nucleotides read TGTGCCAGCCAGAGGAACACCGGGGAGCTGTTTTTT. Its translation is CASQRNTGELFF. Combining the CDR3 with reference TRBV2 and TRBJ2-2 gives the whole variable domain EPEVTQTPSHQVTQMGQEVILRCVPISNHLYFYWYRQILGQKVEFLVSFYNNEISEKSEIFDDQFSVERPDGSNFTLKIRSTKLEDSAMYFCASQRNTGELFFGEGSRLTVL.

The chain joins TRBV4-1 to TRBJ2-5; 7 bases match TRBD1. Trimming took 5 bases from V and 5 from J; bases not matched to a gene: 11. CDR3 size: 15 residues. CDR1 is MGHRA, CDR2 YSYEKL, per germline. The CDR3 coding sequence is TGCGCCAGCAGCGTAGAGACAGGGCCGGTGGAGACCCAGTACTTC. Translation: CASSVETGPVETQYF.

The chain combines TRBV2 with TRBJ1-2; D is uncertain. This CDR3 has 13 residues. V lost 7 bases to trimming and J lost 6 bases, with 15 bases between them. CDR1 and CDR2 (germline): SNHLY, FYNNEI. The CDR3 bases are TGTGCCAGCAACAGCCTCGGGAGGGATGGCTACACCTTC. Protein product: CASNSLGRDGYTF.

This clonotype was detected once. The chain links TRBV3-1 to TRBJ1-3; D gene unclear. This CDR3 contains 15 residues. Trimming removed 4 bases from V and 2 bases from J, with 12 bases in between. The germline V gene has CDR1 LGHDT and CDR2 YNNKEL (reference sequence). The CDR3 sequence is CASSPVGVAGNTIYF. As DNA, the CDR3 is TGTGCCAGCAGCCCGGTAGGAGTAGCTGGAAACACCATATATTTT. The variable domain in full, with the rest retrieved from reference TRBV3-1 and TRBJ1-3, is DTAVSQTPKYLVTQMGNDKSIKCEQNLGHDTMYWYKQDSKKFLKIMFSYNNKELIINETVPNRFSPKSPDKAHLNLHINSLELGDSAVYFCASSPVGVAGNTIYFGEGSWLTVV.

A remark on this clonotype: A read error may account for a junction end that differs from germline. The rearrangement links TRBV7-4 to TRBJ2-1, with D possibly matching TRBD1 (5 bases). The CDR3 sequence is 12 residues long. Germline CDR1 SGHVT, CDR2 SQSDAQ. In DNA form, the CDR3 reads TGTGCCAACAGCACGACAGAAGCTGAGCAGTTCTTC. This translates into CANSTTEAEQFF.